Sequencing of this T cell receptor beta chain was carried out in a study of CD8+CD57+ T cells in acquired aplastic anemia. Study background: DNA recovered from sorted CD4+ and CD8+ cells had a mean of about 3 ug.

With regard to this clonotype: Its antigen is currently unknown.

According to the study, genomic DNA was the template for TCR beta VDJ and CDR3 profiling. TCRdb recomputed calls from the reads with MiXCR, one row per CDR3 protein. This sample has about 220,000 distinct CDR3 sequences; 34% occur once, and the top ten carry around 1.1%. General study points: Fewer than 30 CD8+ CDR3 sequences were shared between patients and controls.

Germline V gene data show CDR1 as SNHLY and CDR2 as FYNNEI. The CDR3 is 13 residues long. Losses at the gene ends were 3 bases for V and 11 bases for J; bases not matched to a gene: 7. This clonotype was obtained from a human donor in good health, serving as a control. The sample consisted of sorted CD4+, CD8+, or CD8+CD57+ T cells (not recorded which) from PBMCs. The J gene is TRBJ1-1, the V gene TRBV2; 9 positions agree with TRBD1. CDR3 bases: TGTGCCAGCAGTGAGGGACAGGGCGGCACGGCTTTCTTT. This sequence encodes CASSEGQGGTAFF. Variable domain in full (rest from reference TRBV2 and TRBJ1-1): EPEVTQTPSHQVTQMGQEVILRCVPISNHLYFYWYRQILGQKVEFLVSFYNNEISEKSEIFDDQFSVERPDGSNFTLKIRSTKLEDSAMYFCASSEGQGGTAFFGQGTRLTVV.